This T cell receptor beta chain appears in the sequencing data of a study of lung T cells in sarcoidosis with Löfgren's syndrome. Study-wide results and caveats: Paired TRAV12-1/TRBV2 TCRs showed CDR3 homology and preferential pairing. Shared TRAV12-1 and TRBV2 CDR3 motifs across Löfgren's syndrome patients reportedly suggested public CD4+ TCRs.

CDR3 length equals 14 residues. Per germline, CDR1 SGHTA and CDR2 FQGNSA. Trimming removed 5 bases at V and 4 bases at J, with 14 bases between. This clonotype was recorded at least ten times. The antigen remains undetermined. TCRdb re-called the reads with MiXCR, one entry per CDR3 protein. The profile shows roughly 63,000 distinct CDR3 sequences, 21% of them singletons. Sample: CD4+ T cells from PBMCs. The chain employs TRBV7-2 and TRBJ1-2; D gene uncertain. The sequence was obtained from a human donor with sarcoidosis (Löfgren's syndrome or another form), or a control subject (not recorded which). In nucleotides, the CDR3 is TGTGCCAGCAGCACCGCCCGTAGTACCTATGGCTACACCTTC. This codes for CASSTARSTYGYTF.